These 8 T cell receptor beta chains were all obtained from the same sample, sequenced in a study of T cells after yellow fever vaccination. TCRdb analysed the 5' RACE reads with MiXCR anew, one entry per CDR3 protein. The sample consists of a few hundred thousand distinct CDR3 sequences, less than 20% of them appearing once. Material: PBMCs, obtained around 5 days after the first yellow fever vaccination. These receptors originate from a young man who received the YFV17D yellow fever vaccine.

V usage is TRBV28 and J usage is TRBJ1-1, with D possibly being TRBD1 (6 bases). This CDR3 is built from 15 residues. Per germline, CDR1 MDHEN and CDR2 SYDVKM. Trimming took 2 bases from V and 1 from J, leaving 11 bases between them. The CDR3 loop is CASSLRGGANTEAFF. For the CDR3, the DNA is TGTGCCAGCAGTTTAAGGGGGGGAGCGAACACTGAAGCTTTCTTT.

The chain links TRBV15 to TRBJ1-4, with D possibly matching TRBD1 (5 bases). CDR1 and CDR2 (germline): LNHNV, YYDKDF (reference sequence). The CDR3 loop spans 15 amino acids. V gave up 2 bases and J gave up 4 bases, with 11 bases separating them. CDR3 in DNA: TGTGCCACCAGCAGAACCGGGGCCAATAATGAAAAACTGTTTTTT. Protein product: CATSRTGANNEKLFF. Filled out from reference TRBV15 and TRBJ1-4, the complete variable domain reads DAMVIQNPRYQVTQFGKPVTLSCSQTLNHNVMYWYQQKSSQAPKLLFHYYDKDFNNEADTPDNFQSRRPNTSFCFLDIRSPGLGDTAMYLCATSRTGANNEKLFFGSGTQLSVL.

The CDR3 here is CASSQERANVLTF. In DNA form, the CDR3 reads TGCGCCAGCAGCCAAGAAAGGGCCAACGTCCTGACTTTC. The chain joins TRBV4-1 to TRBJ2-6; D is undetermined. The length of the CDR3 is 13 residues. Trimming left V 0 bases short and J 5 bases short, with 2 bases between. Germline V gene lookup returns CDR1 MGHRA and CDR2 YSYEKL.

The CDR3 DNA follows: TGTGCCAGCAGCTTAGGACAGGTCTACGAGCAGTACTTC. Translating gives CASSLGQVYEQYF. The rearrangement joins TRBV5-5 to TRBJ2-7, with TRBD1 matching over 7 bases. Looked up from germline, CDR1 is SGHKS and CDR2 is YYEKEE (reference sequence). The CDR3 is 13 amino acids. Trimming at V came to 2 bases and at J to 3 bases, leaving 2 bases not matched to a gene.

The chain uses TRBV5-5 and TRBJ1-6, with unresolved D. The V gene lost 7 bases and the J gene lost 0 bases, with 14 bases spanning the gap. CDR1 and CDR2 from the germline V gene are SGHKS and YYEKEE (reference sequence). This CDR3 region has 16 residues. The CDR3 DNA sequence: TGTGCCAGCGGTGTACACTTGAGCTCCTATAATTCACCCCTCCACTTT. Translated, it gives CASGVHLSSYNSPLHF.

This clonotype was seen a few times. This rearrangement joins TRBV7-9 to TRBJ2-7; no clear D gene. Germline assignment: CDR1 SEHNR and CDR2 FQNEAQ (reference sequence). V was clipped by 0 bases and J by 2 bases, with 5 bases between them. This CDR3 is built from 13 residues. This CDR3 reads CASSLADTYEQYF. In DNA form, the CDR3 reads TGTGCCAGCAGCTTAGCCGACACCTACGAGCAGTACTTC.

The chain has TRBV7-9 and TRBJ2-7; D is tentatively TRBD1 or TRBD2 (5 bases each). The CDR3 is 13 residues long. Looked up from germline, CDR1 is SEHNR and CDR2 is FQNEAQ (reference sequence). V was trimmed by 5 bases and J by 3 bases, leaving 11 bases between them. This CDR3 is CASSPGTLYEQYV. DNA for the CDR3: TGTGCCAGCAGCCCCGGGACCCTCTACGAGCAGTACGTC.

This clonotype was found many times. The V and J genes are TRBV20-1 and TRBJ2-5, with D uncertain. The germline gives CDR1 DFQATT, CDR2 SNEGSKA (reference sequence). The CDR3 is 14 residues long. V was clipped by 6 bases and J by 5 bases, with 19 bases between them. The CDR3 DNA reads as TGCAGTGCCCAGGACGTGTCAATTCGCGAGACCCAGTACTTC. This translates into CSAQDVSIRETQYF.